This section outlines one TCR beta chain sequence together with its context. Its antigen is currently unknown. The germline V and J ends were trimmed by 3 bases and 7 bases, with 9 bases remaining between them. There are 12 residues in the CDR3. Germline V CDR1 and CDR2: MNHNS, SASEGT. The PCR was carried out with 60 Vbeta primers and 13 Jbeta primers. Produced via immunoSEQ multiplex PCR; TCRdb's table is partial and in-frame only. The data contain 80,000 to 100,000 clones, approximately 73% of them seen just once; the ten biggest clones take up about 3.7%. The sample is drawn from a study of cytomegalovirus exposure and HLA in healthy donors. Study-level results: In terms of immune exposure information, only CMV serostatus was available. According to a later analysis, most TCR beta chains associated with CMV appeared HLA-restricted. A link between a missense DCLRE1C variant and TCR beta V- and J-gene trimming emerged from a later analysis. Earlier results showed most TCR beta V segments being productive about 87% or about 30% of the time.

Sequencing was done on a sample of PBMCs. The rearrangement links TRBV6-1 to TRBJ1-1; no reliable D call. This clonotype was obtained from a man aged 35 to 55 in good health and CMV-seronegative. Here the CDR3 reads CASSDPLSEAFF. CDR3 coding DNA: TGTGCCAGCAGTGATCCACTGAGTGAAGCTTTCTTT.